The next 26 T cell receptor beta chains were all read from a single sample in a study of T cell responses to AZD1222 COVID-19 vaccine. The assay was immunoSEQ multiplex PCR, and TCRdb's table has in-frame clones only and misses some. The repertoire consists of around 130,000 clones, with about nine tenths occurring once and the leading ten covering 7.6%. The material was peripheral blood, obtained on day 0 of AZD1222 vaccination. Source of these receptors: an adult in good health.

V is TRBV30 and J is TRBJ1-6, with D maybe TRBD1 (6 bases). CDR1 is GTSNPN and CDR2 is SVGIG in the germline V gene (reference sequence). The germline V and J ends were trimmed by 3 bases and 6 bases, with 15 bases remaining between them. The CDR3 length is 15 residues. The CDR3 sequence is CAWSALQGLNSPLHF. CDR3 nucleotides: TGTGCCTGGAGCGCCCTACAGGGCCTTAATTCACCCCTCCACTTT. Filled out from reference TRBV30 and TRBJ1-6, the complete variable domain reads SQTIHQWPATLVQPVGSPLSLECTVEGTSNPNLYWYRQAAGRGLQLLFYSVGIGQISSEVPQNLSASRPQDRQFILSSKKLLLSDSGFYLCAWSALQGLNSPLHFGNGTRLTVT.

V is TRBV6-2 or TRBV6-3 and J is TRBJ1-2; D gene unclear. V lost 0 bases and J 2 bases, leaving 19 bases between the germline ends. The CDR3 totals 18 residues. Germline V lookup: CDR1 MNHEY, CDR2 SVGEGT. The CDR3, as DNA: TGTGCCAGCAGTTACTCGATAACGGACCCCGAATCCAACTATGGCTACACCTTC. Protein sequence: CASSYSITDPESNYGYTF.

This rearrangement joins TRBV4-3 to TRBJ2-4; D is unresolved. V shed 4 bases and J shed 5 bases, with 15 bases lying between them. Germline CDR1 LGHNA, CDR2 YSLEER. The CDR3 is made up of 15 amino acids. The CDR3 reads CASSPLISSENIQYF. Written as DNA, the CDR3 is TGCGCCAGCAGCCCTCTGATCAGTAGTGAAAACATTCAGTACTTC.

V and J are TRBV9 and TRBJ2-1; 7 nucleotides match TRBD2. V shed 0 bases, J shed 0 bases, and the junction held 6 bases outside the gene matches. The CDR3 sequence is 17 residues long. Per the germline V gene, CDR1 is SGDLS and CDR2 is YYNGEE. The CDR3 bases are TGTGCCAGCAGCGTAGGCCCTAGCGGTCTCTCCTACAATGAGCAGTTCTTC. It is translated as CASSVGPSGLSYNEQFF.

V gene TRBV19 combines with J gene TRBJ1-1; D might be TRBD1 (6 bases). The V and J ends lost 3 bases and 0 bases respectively, with 14 bases between them. The CDR3 is 16 amino acids. The germline V gene has CDR1 LNHDA and CDR2 SQIVND (reference sequence). CDR3 in amino acids: CASSIGLGAVNTEAFF. CDR3 sequence (DNA): TGTGCCAGTAGTATCGGTTTGGGGGCGGTGAACACTGAAGCTTTCTTT.

J is TRBJ1-4 and V is TRBV12-5; D remains unclear. Trimming took off 5 bases at V and 8 bases at J, with 12 bases between the two ends. Germline values: CDR1 LGHNT, CDR2 FRNRAP. The CDR3 sequence is 13 residues long. The CDR3 here is CASGLEGREKLFF. DNA for the CDR3: TGTGCTAGTGGTCTGGAGGGTAGGGAAAAACTGTTTTTT.

This chain connects TRBV18 to TRBJ2-7; tentatively, D is TRBD2 (5 bases). The V gene lost 1 base and the J gene lost 6 bases, with 10 bases spanning the gap. The CDR3 runs to 13 residues. Germline-derived CDR1 and CDR2 are KGHSH and LQKENI. The CDR3 region has the DNA TGTGCCAGCTCACCACTGACGGGAAGCGAGCAGTACTTC. Its protein is CASSPLTGSEQYF.

The V gene is TRBV27, the J gene TRBJ2-2, with 9 bases lining up with TRBD1. Germline CDR1 MNHEY, CDR2 SMNVEV (reference sequence). The CDR3 consists of 15 residues. Trimming took 5 bases from V and 3 from J; bases not matched to a gene: 4. The CDR3 bases are TGTGCCAGCAGTCACAGGGGGCGCGACACCGGGGAGCTGTTTTTT. Its translation is CASSHRGRDTGELFF.

CDR3 sequence reads: CASSSQDRANTGELFF. CDR3 DNA sequence: TGTGCCAGCAGTTCCCAGGACAGGGCGAACACCGGGGAGCTGTTTTTT. This chain links TRBV27 with TRBJ2-2; 8 nucleotides align to TRBD1. Germline V gene sequence: CDR1 MNHEY, CDR2 SMNVEV (reference sequence). This CDR3 spans 16 amino acids. J was trimmed by 0 bases and V by 4 bases; bases with no gene match: 4.

This chain joins TRBV25-1 and TRBJ1-4, with D unresolved. The CDR3 is 13 residues long. V was pared by 4 bases and J by 4 bases, with 7 bases between. The germline CDR1 and CDR2 sequences are MGHDK and SYGVNS. CDR3 in DNA: TGTGCCAGCAGTGGGCGGTTTAATGAAAAACTGTTTTTT. This sequence encodes CASSGRFNEKLFF.

V is TRBV28 and J is TRBJ1-2; TRBD1 matches at 8 bases. The CDR3 is 14 residues long. The ends lost 7 bases at V and 2 bases at J; junction bases unmatched: 6. The germline V gene has CDR1 MDHEN and CDR2 SYDVKM. The CDR3 nucleotides are TGTGCCAGCACCCCCCCAGGGGGCAACTATGGCTACACCTTC. As protein: CASTPPGGNYGYTF.

The chain employs TRBV27 and TRBJ1-5, with D uncertain. Between the trimmed V and J ends, which lost 4 bases and 4 bases, there was a span of 5 bases. The CDR3 has 12 residues. Germline lookup yields CDR1 MNHEY and CDR2 SMNVEV (reference sequence). The CDR3, as DNA: TGTGCCAGCAGTTCCACAAATCAGCCCCAGCATTTT. Encoded protein: CASSSTNQPQHF.

V usage is TRBV7-8 and J usage is TRBJ2-5, with TRBD2 matching 7 bases. In germline, CDR1 is SGHVS, CDR2 FQNEAQ. With V trimmed by 5 bases and J by 1 base, 10 bases remained unmatched. CDR3 size: 16 residues. CDR3 sequence reads: CASSNGASGPQETQYF. The CDR3 nucleotides read TGTGCCAGCAGCAACGGGGCTAGCGGACCCCAAGAGACCCAGTACTTC.

The genes are TRBV18 and TRBJ2-3; D is ambiguous. In germline, CDR1 is KGHSH, CDR2 LQKENI. V lost 0 bases and J 4 bases, leaving 5 bases between the germline ends. This CDR3 region has 13 residues. CDR3 in DNA: TGTGCCAGCTCACCACCGTTAGCAGATACGCAGTATTTT. Translated: CASSPPLADTQYF.

The chain is built from TRBV3-1 (or the pseudogene TRBV3-2) and TRBJ1-2; TRBD1 matches 7 bases. V trimming: 6 bases; J trimming: 4 bases; junction bases outside the gene matches: 11. The CDR3 has 15 amino acids. Looked up from germline, CDR1 is LGHDT and CDR2 is YNNKEL (reference sequence). The CDR3 here is CASSRSQGGLYGYTF. The CDR3 nucleotides are TGTGCCAGCAGTCGATCTCAGGGGGGCCTCTATGGCTACACCTTC.

This sequence joins TRBV6-2 or TRBV6-3 and TRBJ2-2; D is possibly TRBD2 (5 bases). V was clipped by 2 bases and J by 4 bases, with 5 bases between them. Germline V gene data show CDR1 as MNHEY and CDR2 as SVGEGT. The CDR3 runs 13 residues. CDR3 sequence reads: CASSYRGTGELFF. Here the CDR3 DNA reads TGTGCCAGCAGTTACCGGGGCACCGGGGAGCTGTTTTTT.

The gene calls are TRBV30 and TRBJ1-1; D is ambiguous. The CDR3 length is 15 residues. Germline CDR1 reads GTSNPN; CDR2 reads SVGIG (reference sequence). Deletions cut 0 bases from V and 0 bases from J, with 11 bases between. The CDR3 region has the DNA TGTGCCTGGAGTGTACTTGGGTTGTTGAACACTGAAGCTTTCTTT. It encodes CAWSVLGLLNTEAFF.

The V and J genes are TRBV11-2 and TRBJ1-1; maybe TRBD1 (6 bases). Trimming left V 5 bases short and J 0 bases short, with 10 bases between. Germline V gives CDR1 SGHAT, CDR2 FQNNGV. The CDR3 totals 14 residues. CDR3 in amino acids: CASSIGGVNTEAFF. DNA for the CDR3: TGTGCCAGCAGCATCGGGGGCGTGAACACTGAAGCTTTCTTT.

The gene calls are TRBV19 and TRBJ1-2, with no clear D. The CDR3 runs to 11 residues. The V and J ends lost 3 bases and 8 bases respectively, with 7 bases between them. Germline CDR1 is LNHDA and CDR2 is SQIVND (reference sequence). CDR3 bases: TGTGCCAGTAGTATGGGGTTCGGCTACACCTTC. It specifies CASSMGFGYTF.

The chain employs TRBV5-1 and TRBJ2-1; 7 bases are a match to TRBD1. The CDR3 spans 16 residues. Looked up from germline, CDR1 is SGHRS and CDR2 is YFSETQ. Trimming at V came to 0 bases and at J to 5 bases, leaving 8 bases not matched to a gene. DNA of the CDR3: TGCGCCAGCAGCTTGGACGGGACAGTGCTCAACAATGAGCAGTTCTTC. It yields the protein CASSLDGTVLNNEQFF.

The CDR3 DNA reads as TGCGCCAGCAGCCCAGACGGATACTACGAGCAGTACTTC. Amino acid sequence: CASSPDGYYEQYF. The chain joins TRBV5-1 to TRBJ2-7; no reliable D call. Trimming pared 4 bases from V and 3 bases from J, leaving 11 bases between. Germline assignment: CDR1 SGHRS and CDR2 YFSETQ. The CDR3 consists of 13 residues.

This rearrangement joins TRBV5-1 to TRBJ1-6; D is perhaps TRBD1 (6 bases). V was cut by 7 bases and J by 3 bases, with 14 bases left in between. The germline V gene encodes CDR1 SGHRS and CDR2 YFSETQ. The CDR3 contains 15 residues. CDR3 coding DNA: TGCGCCAGCGCAAGAAACAGGGACTATAATTCACCCCTCCACTTT. Its translation is CASARNRDYNSPLHF.

The chain uses TRBV9 and TRBJ1-4; D unresolved. The CDR3 has 15 amino acids. Germline V gene sequence: CDR1 SGDLS, CDR2 YYNGEE. V lost 4 bases and J lost 8, with 18 bases in between. This chain's CDR3 is CASSPPSGAREKLFF. The CDR3 DNA reads TGTGCCAGCAGCCCCCCGTCCGGCGCGCGGGAAAAACTGTTTTTT.

V usage is TRBV19 and J usage is TRBJ2-7; D uncertain. This CDR3 comprises 16 residues. Trimming left V 3 bases short and J 2 bases short, with 17 bases between. Germline V CDR1 and CDR2: LNHDA, SQIVND (reference sequence). The CDR3 DNA reads as TGTGCCAGTAGTATTAGGTTGGCAGGACCCACCTACGAGCAGTACTTC. Residues: CASSIRLAGPTYEQYF. Combining the CDR3 with reference TRBV19 and TRBJ2-7 gives the whole variable domain DGGITQSPKYLFRKEGQNVTLSCEQNLNHDAMYWYRQDPGQGLRLIYYSQIVNDFQKGDIAEGYSVSREKKESFPLTVTSAQKNPTAFYLCASSIRLAGPTYEQYFGPGTRLTVT.

V is TRBV7-8 and J is TRBJ2-7, with D possibly being TRBD1 or TRBD2 (6 bases each). Germline CDR1 SGHVS, CDR2 FQNEAQ. V was trimmed by 8 bases and J by 0 bases, leaving 14 bases between them. The CDR3 is 14 residues long. Written as DNA, the CDR3 is TGTGCCAGCGCAACGGGGGCGAGCTCCTACGAGCAGTACTTC. It codes for CASATGASSYEQYF.

V and J are TRBV3-1 (or the pseudogene TRBV3-2) and TRBJ2-5; D is unresolved. Germline values: CDR1 LGHDT, CDR2 YNNKEL (reference sequence). The CDR3 is 12 residues long. The germline V and J ends were trimmed by 0 bases and 5 bases, with 4 bases remaining between them. Here the CDR3 DNA reads TGTGCCAGCAGCCAAGAAAGGGAGACCCAGTACTTC. Translation: CASSQERETQYF.